The 18 T cell receptor beta chains reported below all come from one sample, sequenced in a study of cytomegalovirus exposure and HLA in healthy donors. Amplification used 60 Vbeta primers and 13 Jbeta primers. TCRdb's copy holds only in-frame clones and misses some; the assay was immunoSEQ multiplex PCR. This sample has under 200,000 clones, with 76% found just once. Material for sequencing was PBMCs. The receptors come from a female donor in good health and CMV-seronegative.

The chain recombines TRBV4-1 with TRBJ2-1; 8 bases line up with TRBD2. V was clipped by 1 base and J by 6 bases; unmatched bases: 8. CDR3 length equals 16 residues. Germline CDR1 reads MGHRA; CDR2 reads YSYEKL. The CDR3 spells CASSQVGSGRINEQFF. CDR3 coding DNA: TGCGCCAGCAGCCAAGTGGGCAGCGGGAGAATCAATGAGCAGTTCTTC.

V and J are TRBV6-1 and TRBJ2-5; 7 positions agree with TRBD1. Germline CDR1 and CDR2: MNHNS and SASEGT. The CDR3 runs to 11 residues. The CDR3: CAIFRGETQYF. CDR3 coding DNA: TGTGCGATATTCAGGGGGGAGACCCAGTACTTC.

The chain is built from TRBV18 and TRBJ2-3; 7 bases align to TRBD2. Germline trimming cut 0 bases from V and 1 base from J; bases unmatched to any gene: 16. This CDR3 spans 20 amino acids. Germline lookup yields CDR1 KGHSH and CDR2 LQKENI. As DNA, the CDR3 is TGTGCCAGCTCACCACCGGCTTCGGGGAACACCCTAGCGGGCACAGATACGCAGTATTTT. This codes for CASSPPASGNTLAGTDTQYF.

The count of this clone is one. This rearrangement joins TRBV2 to TRBJ2-1; 8 bases match TRBD1. V shed 6 bases, J shed 7 bases, and the junction held 11 bases outside the gene matches. CDR1 is SNHLY, CDR2 FYNNEI, per germline. The CDR3 covers 15 residues. The CDR3 loop reads CASRSMGQVWNEQFF. CDR3 nucleotides: TGTGCCAGCAGGTCCATGGGACAGGTTTGGAATGAGCAGTTCTTC.

Points on this clone: This is likely a read error, given that the CDR3 carries no conserved phenylalanine or tryptophan at its end. The chain recombines TRBV7-8 with TRBJ1-1; 7 bases line up with TRBD1. Germline assignment: CDR1 SGHVS and CDR2 FQNEAQ. V was clipped by 1 base and J by 7 bases; unmatched bases: 6. The CDR3 is made up of 14 amino acids. In DNA, the CDR3 is TGTGCCAGCAGCTTAGAAGGGGGCAGGGGTGAAGCTTTCCTT. Translated: CASSLEGGRGEAFL.

The chain recombines TRBV7-8 with TRBJ2-1, with 7 positions matching TRBD2. CDR1 SGHVS and CDR2 FQNEAQ come from the germline V gene. The CDR3 sequence is 18 residues long. V lost 0 bases to trimming and J lost 5 bases; unmatched junction nucleotides: 13. CDR3: CASSLAERLLASHNEQFF. The CDR3, as DNA: TGTGCCAGCAGCTTAGCGGAGAGGTTACTAGCGTCCCACAATGAGCAGTTCTTC.

The chain couples TRBV7-9 to TRBJ2-2; 7 bases fit TRBD2. Germline lookup yields CDR1 SEHNR and CDR2 FQNEAQ (reference sequence). The trim removed 1 base at V and 5 bases at J, leaving 7 bases unmatched. CDR3 size: 16 residues. CDR3 coding DNA: TGTGCCAGCAGCTTAGTAACGGGAGGAGGTACCGGGGAGCTGTTTTTT. This gives the protein CASSLVTGGGTGELFF.

This chain connects TRBV4-2 to TRBJ1-5, with TRBD1 as a possible D gene (5 bases). This CDR3 is built from 17 residues. Germline V lookup: CDR1 LGHNA, CDR2 YNFKEQ. Deletions cut 4 bases from V and 5 bases from J, with 21 bases between. For the CDR3, the DNA is TGTGCCAGCAGCCGAACTTGGACACCAAGCCAGCATCAGCCCCAGCATTTT. This gives the protein CASSRTWTPSQHQPQHF.

The chain has TRBV6-6 and TRBJ1-2, with D tentatively TRBD1 (6 bases). The CDR3 extends over 13 amino acids. V lost 6 bases to trimming and J lost 4 bases, with 12 bases between them. Germline CDR1 MNHNY, CDR2 SVGAGI (reference sequence). As DNA, the CDR3 is TGTGCCAGCAGCGGGGGAGGGGGCTATGGCTACACCTTC. As protein: CASSGGGGYGYTF.

This clone has more than one count but fewer than ten. Different DNA sequences within this sample yield the same CDR3. This sequence joins TRBV11-3 and TRBJ2-7; 11 bases match TRBD2. Germline V gives CDR1 SGHNT, CDR2 YENEEA. Losses at the gene ends were 0 bases for V and 1 base for J; bases not matched to a gene: 2. CDR3 length: 16 amino acids. The chain's CDR3 is CASSLDGTSGSYEQYF. For the CDR3, the DNA is TGTGCCAGCAGCTTAGATGGGACTAGCGGTTCCTACGAGCAGTACTTC.

For the CDR3, the DNA is TGTGCCAAACCGGGGACAGGGAATCAAGAGACCCAGTACTTC. Residues: CAKPGTGNQETQYF. V gene TRBV19 combines with J gene TRBJ2-5; 9 nucleotides agree with TRBD1. Trimming removed 10 bases from V and 2 bases from J; junction bases left unmatched: 8. Germline CDR1 LNHDA, CDR2 SQIVND (reference sequence). This CDR3 contains 14 residues.

V usage is TRBV18 and J usage is TRBJ2-3; a possible D gene is TRBD1 (6 bases). Trimming pared 4 bases from V and 5 bases from J, leaving 22 bases between. In germline, CDR1 is KGHSH, CDR2 LQKENI. The CDR3 loop spans 17 amino acids. The CDR3 DNA follows: TGTGCCAGCTCACTATCCTCGGGCCCCAGGGGAAAAGATACGCAGTATTTT. Amino acids: CASSLSSGPRGKDTQYF.

The chain is built from TRBV28 and TRBJ1-2, with 9 positions matching TRBD1. This CDR3 has 13 amino acids. The V gene end was trimmed by 7 bases and the J gene end by 13 bases; junction bases not matched to a gene: 13. Germline CDR1 MDHEN, CDR2 SYDVKM. This chain's CDR3 is CASTLGRQGGATF. Here the CDR3 DNA reads TGTGCCAGCACCCTCGGGAGACAGGGGGGAGCCACCTTC.

The rearrangement links TRBV5-1 to TRBJ2-1; TRBD2 aligns across 8 bases. The CDR3 covers 14 residues. Germline trimming cut 2 bases from V and 7 bases from J; bases unmatched to any gene: 5. Germline values: CDR1 SGHRS, CDR2 YFSETQ. The CDR3 DNA is TGCGCCAGCAGCTTCCGGGGGGGCGGGAATGAGCAGTTCTTC. Protein: CASSFRGGGNEQFF.

Notes on this clone: A read error may produce the germline difference seen at one junction end. The CDR3 DNA is TGTGCCAGCAGCTTAAGAAGGTTTGGGGCCAACGGCCTGACTTTC. It yields the protein CASSLRRFGANGLTF. The chain couples TRBV7-9 to TRBJ2-6; a weak D match, TRBD1 (5 bases). In germline, CDR1 is SEHNR, CDR2 FQNEAQ (reference sequence). The length of the CDR3 is 15 residues.

The genes are TRBV5-4 and TRBJ1-1; possibly TRBD1 for D (6 bases). CDR3 size: 14 residues. V lost 4 bases, J lost 1 base, and 11 bases lay in between. The germline V gene has CDR1 SGHNT and CDR2 YYREEE (reference sequence). CDR3 in amino acids: CASSPGQRNTEAFF. The CDR3 coding sequence is TGTGCCAGCAGCCCAGGACAGCGGAACACTGAAGCTTTCTTT.

The gene calls are TRBV12-5 and TRBJ1-1; D is ambiguous. This CDR3 contains 13 residues. Trimming shortened V by 7 bases and J by 4 bases, and 13 bases separated the two germline ends. Looked up from germline, CDR1 is LGHNT and CDR2 is FRNRAP. The CDR3 here is CASATLRSTEAFF. The DNA for the CDR3 is TGTGCTAGTGCCACCTTACGTAGCACTGAAGCTTTCTTT.

V gene TRBV2 combines with J gene TRBJ2-5, with 7 bases identical to TRBD1. Germline CDR1 and CDR2: SNHLY and FYNNEI. The CDR3 is 13 residues long. With 6 bases clipped from V and 2 bases from J, the junction kept 3 bases outside the gene matches. The CDR3 DNA reads as TGTGCCAGCAGAGGACAGGTTCAAGAGACCCAGTACTTC. Its translation is CASRGQVQETQYF.